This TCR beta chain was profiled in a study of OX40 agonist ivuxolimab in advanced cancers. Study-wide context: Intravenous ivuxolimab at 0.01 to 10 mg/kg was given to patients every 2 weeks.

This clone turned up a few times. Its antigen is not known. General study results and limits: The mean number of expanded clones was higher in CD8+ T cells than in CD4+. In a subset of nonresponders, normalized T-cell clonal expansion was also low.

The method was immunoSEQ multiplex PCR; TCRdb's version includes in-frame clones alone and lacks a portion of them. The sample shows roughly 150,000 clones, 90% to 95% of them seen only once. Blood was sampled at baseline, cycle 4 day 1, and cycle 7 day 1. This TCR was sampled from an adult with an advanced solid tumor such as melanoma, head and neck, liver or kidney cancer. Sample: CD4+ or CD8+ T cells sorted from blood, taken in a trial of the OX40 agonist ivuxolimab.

DNA for the CDR3: TGTGCCAGTAGTATAGGGGGAGGACTAGCGGGATTGTATGACGAGCAGTACTTC. This translates into CASSIGGGLAGLYDEQYF. The chain carries TRBV19 and TRBJ2-7; 12 bases agree with TRBD2. This CDR3 is 18 amino acids long. CDR1 and CDR2 (germline): LNHDA, SQIVND (reference sequence). The trim removed 1 base at V and 5 bases at J, leaving 12 bases unmatched.